The TCR beta chain under discussion was sequenced for a study of cytomegalovirus exposure and HLA in healthy donors. TCRdb's copy holds only in-frame clones and misses some; the assay was immunoSEQ multiplex PCR. There are over 100,000 clones in the sample; about 90% occur only once, and about 2% lies in the top ten. This CDR3 comprises 17 residues. The source material was PBMCs. The chain is built from TRBV21-1 and TRBJ1-2. TRBV21-1 is classified as a pseudogene. This TCR came from a woman under 30 in good health and CMV-seronegative. The CDR3 DNA reads as TGTGCCAGCAGCAAAGTTCGGGTCAGACGCCTTAACTATGGCTACACCTTC. Translated, it gives CASSKVRVRRLNYGYTF.